Here is one T cell receptor beta chain with its context. The antigen remains unidentified. The data stem from a study of CD8+CD57+ T cells in acquired aplastic anemia. The wider study: Isolated CD4+ and CD8+ cells, once sorted, yielded DNA averaging roughly 3.2 ug.

Overall study findings and caveats: No significant patient-versus-control difference appeared in CD8+ Simpson's diversity.

Investigators profiled TCR beta VDJ and CDR3 from genomic DNA template. TCRdb ran MiXCR on the reads and lists one entry per CDR3 protein. Of approximately 99,000 distinct CDR3 sequences listed, around 53% are singletons. CDR3 length equals 15 residues. The germline gives CDR1 SGDLS, CDR2 YYNGEE. Trimming cost V 2 bases and J 0 bases, with 11 bases left between them. Sample: sorted CD4+, CD8+, or CD8+CD57+ T cells (not recorded which) from PBMCs. This TCR was recovered from a human donor in good health, serving as a control. The chain combines TRBV9 with TRBJ1-2, with D unresolved. The CDR3 nucleotides are TGTGCCAGCAGCGTCACAGACCTGGCTAACTATGGCTACACCTTC. Its translation is CASSVTDLANYGYTF.